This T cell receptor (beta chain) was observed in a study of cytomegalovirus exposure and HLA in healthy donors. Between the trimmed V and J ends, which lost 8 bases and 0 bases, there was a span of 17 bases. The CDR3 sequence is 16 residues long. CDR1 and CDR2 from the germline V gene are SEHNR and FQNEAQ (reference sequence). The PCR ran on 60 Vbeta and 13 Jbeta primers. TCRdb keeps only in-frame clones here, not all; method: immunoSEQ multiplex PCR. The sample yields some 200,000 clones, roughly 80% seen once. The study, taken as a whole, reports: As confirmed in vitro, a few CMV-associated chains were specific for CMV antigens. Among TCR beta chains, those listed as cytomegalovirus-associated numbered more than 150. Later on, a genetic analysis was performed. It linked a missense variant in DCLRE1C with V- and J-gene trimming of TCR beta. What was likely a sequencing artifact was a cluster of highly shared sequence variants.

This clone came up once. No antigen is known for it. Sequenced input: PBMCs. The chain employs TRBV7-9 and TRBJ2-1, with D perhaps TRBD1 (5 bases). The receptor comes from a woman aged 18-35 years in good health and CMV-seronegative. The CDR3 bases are TGTGCCAGCTGCCCCAGGGCGATCTCCTCCTACAATGAGCAGTTCTTC. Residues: CASCPRAISSYNEQFF.